This T cell receptor beta chain is from a study of blood T cell repertoires in COVID-19. The protocol was immunoSEQ multiplex PCR, while the TCRdb copy is restricted to in-frame clones and leaves out a portion. The sample has under 200,000 clones; approximately 80% are singletons. V was trimmed by 3 bases and J by 0 bases, leaving 18 bases between them. CDR1 and CDR2 from the germline V gene are LNHNV and YYDKDF (reference sequence). The CDR3 runs 17 residues. V is TRBV15 and J is TRBJ2-7; weak D call: TRBD2 (6 bases). The sequenced material came from peripheral blood. This TCR was recovered from a human donor in a cohort sampled during active COVID-19. The CDR3 coding sequence is TGTGCCACCAGCAGGGATGGGGGGAGTCCGAGCTCCTACGAGCAGTACTTC. It specifies CATSRDGGSPSSYEQYF.